This T cell receptor (beta chain) appears in the sequencing data of a study of blood T cell repertoires in COVID-19 (dated by TCRdb to 2020 to 2021). A note on the overall study: The collaborator samples originated in the United States, Italy and Spain and spanned the acute and convalescent phases of COVID-19. The prospective study material was composed of cDNA or gDNA derived from T cells, B-cell-depleted T cells, or PBMCs. Deeply sampled blood TCRbeta repertoires from subjects exposed to, actively infected with, or recovered from COVID-19 were included in the dataset. The repertoires were released in a freely available public database intended as a resource for research on the immune response to SARS-CoV-2. Samples were obtained from the ongoing ImmuneRACE study (first 160 participants) and from 950 to 1,500 subjects provided by 6 global collaborators. Nearly every sample came with metadata listing a de-identified subject ID, COVID-19 status, age in years and sex. Where available, HLA class I and class II types were taken from metadata supplied by the sample provider and were not determined by assay-based typing. General conclusions and limits of the study: The amount of clinical and demographic metadata varied by source and participant and was provided uncurated.

TCRbeta CDR3 regions were amplified from genomic DNA using the immunoSEQ Assay, a bias-controlled multiplex PCR. The paper's data handling went like this. Within the assay, amplification of reference gene primers was used to estimate how many nucleated cells each sample contained. To quantify the absolute abundance of each unique TCRbeta CDR3 rearrangement, sequence reads were collapsed and filtered. Productive Simpson clonality was computed per sample as the square root of Simpson's diversity index over productive rearrangements. In TCRdb, the immuneACCESS table is reduced to in-frame sequences with V and J assigned. These tables do not hold every clone; where another copy was compared, an unresolved V gene accounts for under half, and the others remain unexplained. From that table come the V and J calls and clone size; the DNA was used to work out D and trimming. This sample holds 150,000 or so clones; more than 75% were observed only once. The ten most abundant clones make up under 0.7% of the sample.

At one collaborating source in Seattle, patients were enrolled during active infection and were followed longitudinally through the course of disease. Each collaborating institution followed its own protocols to collect whole blood in K2EDTA tubes. For TCRbeta analysis, collaborators shipped samples as frozen whole blood, isolated PBMCs, or DNA extracted from either of those sample types. The germline V gene specifies SGHDN as CDR1 and FVKESK as CDR2. Counted from cysteine to phenylalanine, this CDR3 has 17 amino acids. Only the CDR3 part of the read is kept: 51 bases, read in frame from the first base. V was cut back by 1 base and J by 7 bases, leaving a gap of 17 bases between them. With regard to this clone: Its target antigen remains unknown. No quality values exist for individual bases; no much larger clone is one base distant.

This receptor was identified in a man aged 55 to 70 with COVID-19, enrolled during active disease. This sequence uses TRBV14 and TRBJ1-6, and the D gene may be TRBD1, 5 bases matching. Sequencing used peripheral blood. The encoded CDR3 is CASSQAGGGYRNSPLHF. The nucleotide sequence reads TGTGCCAGCAGCCAAGCGGGGGGGGGATATCGGAATTCACCCCTCCACTTT.